The 30 T cell receptor beta chains reported below all come from one sample, sequenced in a study of blood T cell repertoires in COVID-19. Sequencing was performed with immunoSEQ multiplex PCR; in TCRdb, only in-frame clones are kept and a portion is missing. The sample carries roughly 430,000 clones, roughly 90% recorded once. The source material was PBMCs or T cells enriched from blood (not recorded which). These TCRs come from a woman in her thirties or forties with acute COVID-19.

The chain couples TRBV5-1 to TRBJ2-2; TRBD2 aligns across 11 bases. Trimming cost V 4 bases and J 4 bases; bases outside gene matches: 6. Germline V CDR1 and CDR2: SGHRS, YFSETQ. The CDR3 spans 16 residues. The CDR3 loop is CASSPLAGGRTGELFF. Here the CDR3 DNA reads TGCGCCAGCAGCCCCTTAGCGGGGGGGCGCACCGGGGAGCTGTTTTTT.

This clone was seen a single time. The V call is TRBV2, the J call TRBJ1-5; tentative D call: TRBD1 (5 bases). CDR3 length: 11 amino acids. V was cut by 3 bases and J by 11 bases, with 8 bases left in between. The germline V gene has CDR1 SNHLY and CDR2 FYNNEI. The CDR3 DNA sequence: TGTGCCAGCAGTGACGAAGGGGCCCAGCATTTT. This codes for CASSDEGAQHF.

The J gene is TRBJ2-5, the V gene TRBV12-5, with D possibly TRBD2 on 5 matching bases. The germline V gene has CDR1 LGHNT and CDR2 FRNRAP. Trimming left V 5 bases short and J 5 bases short, with 12 bases between. This CDR3 has 13 residues. The CDR3 is CASGEGLAETQYF. The CDR3 DNA follows: TGTGCTAGTGGTGAGGGATTAGCGGAGACCCAGTACTTC.

This clone was counted a few times. V is TRBV9 and J is TRBJ1-4, with D possibly being TRBD1 (6 bases). The ends were cut back, 2 bases at V and 5 bases at J, with 10 bases in the middle. Germline-derived CDR1 and CDR2 are SGDLS and YYNGEE. The CDR3 length is 14 residues. In nucleotides, the CDR3 is TGTGCCAGCAGCGTGGACAGAGGAAATGAAAAACTGTTTTTT. It specifies CASSVDRGNEKLFF.

The V call is TRBV5-1, the J call TRBJ1-1; the match to TRBD1 covers 7 bases. Germline V gene lookup returns CDR1 SGHRS and CDR2 YFSETQ. This CDR3 is 13 amino acids long. The junction had 6 bases not matched to a gene; V was cut back by 4 bases and J by 6 bases. CDR3 coding DNA: TGCGCCAGCAGCGTGGGACAGACTGCTGAAGCTTTCTTT. Translation: CASSVGQTAEAFF. The entire variable domain, with the rest obtained from reference TRBV5-1 and TRBJ1-1, is as follows: KAGVTQTPRYLIKTRGQQVTLSCSPISGHRSVSWYQQTPGQGLQFLFEYFSETQRNKGNFPGRFSGRQFSNSRSEMNVSTLELGDSALYLCASSVGQTAEAFFGQGTRLTVV.

CDR3 bases: TGTGCCAGCAGCTTGATCGGGGACGAGCAGTACTTC. The encoded protein is CASSLIGDEQYF. The chain is built from TRBV5-5 and TRBJ2-7, with D maybe TRBD2 (5 bases). Trimming shortened V by 1 base and J by 5 bases, and 7 bases separated the two germline ends. CDR3 length: 12 residues. CDR1 and CDR2 (germline): SGHKS, YYEKEE (reference sequence).

The rearrangement links TRBV5-1 to TRBJ2-7; 8 bases agree with TRBD1. The V segment lost 4 bases and the J segment 2 bases; nucleotides outside the gene matches: 8. The germline CDR1 and CDR2 sequences are SGHRS and YFSETQ. CDR3 length: 15 amino acids. CDR3 in amino acids: CASSPLRQGTYEQYF. In nucleotides, the CDR3 is TGCGCCAGCAGCCCCCTTCGACAGGGGACCTACGAGCAGTACTTC.

This clone was observed a handful of times. The rearrangement uses TRBV27 and TRBJ2-7, with a weak D call TRBD1 (6 bases). Trimming shortened V by 8 bases and J by 5 bases, and 10 bases separated the two germline ends. CDR1 is MNHEY and CDR2 is SMNVEV in the germline V gene (reference sequence). The length of the CDR3 is 11 residues. The CDR3 loop reads CASGQPDEQYF. In DNA form, the CDR3 reads TGTGCCAGCGGACAGCCCGACGAGCAGTACTTC.

This clone has a handful of counts. CDR3 region: CAWRAGVGGYTF. The CDR3 coding sequence is TGTGCCTGGAGGGCCGGGGTGGGTGGCTACACCTTC. The genes are TRBV30 and TRBJ1-2; D call uncertain. This CDR3 is built from 12 residues. Looked up from germline, CDR1 is GTSNPN and CDR2 is SVGIG (reference sequence). V lost 3 bases and J lost 7, with 12 bases in between.

V gene TRBV2 combines with J gene TRBJ1-2; 11 nucleotides line up with TRBD1. The germline gives CDR1 SNHLY, CDR2 FYNNEI. CDR3 size: 15 residues. The V and J ends lost 4 bases and 6 bases, in that order; junction bases with no gene match: 7. The CDR3 sequence is CASSVFGQGAHGYTF. As DNA, the CDR3 is TGTGCCAGCAGTGTATTTGGACAGGGGGCACATGGCTACACCTTC.

The chain has TRBV2 and TRBJ1-5, with no clear D. There are 15 residues in the CDR3. V lost 6 bases and J lost 0, with 12 bases in between. The germline V gene encodes CDR1 SNHLY and CDR2 FYNNEI. CDR3 coding DNA: TGTGCCAGCAGCGAAAGCCACCTTAGCAATCAGCCCCAGCATTTT. Translated: CASSESHLSNQPQHF.

This clone was detected only once. J is TRBJ1-1 and V is TRBV30; D call uncertain. Trimming took 2 bases from V and 0 from J, leaving 7 bases between them. From germline, CDR1 is GTSNPN and CDR2 SVGIG (reference sequence). The CDR3 runs 13 residues. The CDR3 DNA is TGTGCCTGGAGTCCACACCTGAACACTGAAGCTTTCTTT. Translation gives CAWSPHLNTEAFF.

The J gene is TRBJ2-2, the V gene TRBV5-1; TRBD1 might be the D (6 bases). Trimming cost V 6 bases and J 3 bases, with 12 bases left between them. CDR1 is SGHRS, CDR2 YFSETQ, per germline. The CDR3 loop spans 14 amino acids. DNA for the CDR3: TGCGCCAGCACTAGGGGGTCGGACACCGGGGAGCTGTTTTTT. Translated: CASTRGSDTGELFF.

J is TRBJ2-5 and V is TRBV7-9; 7 bases fit TRBD1. This CDR3 has 15 residues. The V segment lost 5 bases and the J segment 2 bases; nucleotides outside the gene matches: 8. CDR1 SEHNR and CDR2 FQNEAQ come from the germline V gene (reference sequence). The CDR3 sequence: CASSPPGQHQETQYF. CDR3 bases: TGTGCCAGCAGCCCCCCGGGACAGCATCAAGAGACCCAGTACTTC. The variable domain in full, with the rest retrieved from reference TRBV7-9 and TRBJ2-5, is DTGVSQNPRHKITKRGQNVTFRCDPISEHNRLYWYRQTLGQGPEFLTYFQNEAQLEKSRLLSDRFSAERPKGSFSTLEIQRTEQGDSAMYLCASSPPGQHQETQYFGPGTRLLVL.

The V and J genes are TRBV5-1 and TRBJ1-4; TRBD1 agrees at 11 bases. Germline V lookup: CDR1 SGHRS, CDR2 YFSETQ. Trimming at V came to 2 bases and at J to 7 bases, leaving 7 bases not matched to a gene. This CDR3 is built from 16 residues. The CDR3 DNA sequence: TGCGCCAGCAGCTTCAGGACAGGGGGCGTGAGTGAAAAACTGTTTTTT. Translated, it gives CASSFRTGGVSEKLFF.

The count of this clone is one. This chain joins TRBV2 and TRBJ2-5, with unresolved D. The V gene's germline CDR1 is SNHLY and CDR2 FYNNEI. Trimming took 5 bases from V and 5 from J, leaving 6 bases between them. This CDR3 contains 11 residues. This CDR3 reads CASSRRETQYF. For the CDR3, the DNA is TGTGCCAGCAGTCGGCGGGAGACCCAGTACTTC.

The chain combines TRBV19 with TRBJ1-2; D is uncertain. With 5 bases removed from V and 8 bases from J, the gap between germline ends came to 21 bases. In germline, CDR1 is LNHDA, CDR2 SQIVND (reference sequence). CDR3 size: 15 residues. The CDR3 sequence is CASSPPMNRLGGYTF. CDR3 DNA sequence: TGTGCCAGTAGTCCCCCGATGAACCGTTTGGGCGGCTACACCTTC.

V is TRBV2 and J is TRBJ2-3, with TRBD2 identical over 8 bases. This CDR3 has 15 amino acids. V trimming: 6 bases; J trimming: 0 bases; junction bases outside the gene matches: 5. Germline V gene data show CDR1 as SNHLY and CDR2 as FYNNEI. The CDR3, as DNA: TGTGCCAGCAGAGACGCGGGGGGCAGCACAGATACGCAGTATTTT. It specifies CASRDAGGSTDTQYF.

This clone appeared a few times. This sequence joins TRBV19 and TRBJ2-3, with D perhaps TRBD1 (6 bases). Germline assignment: CDR1 LNHDA and CDR2 SQIVND (reference sequence). This CDR3 contains 15 residues. Trimming took 5 bases from V and 0 from J, leaving 12 bases between them. CDR3 protein: CASSSMGASTDTQYF. In DNA, the CDR3 is TGTGCCAGTAGTTCCATGGGGGCTAGCACAGATACGCAGTATTTT.

V is TRBV18 and J is TRBJ1-2, with 8 bases aligning to TRBD1. V lost 0 bases to trimming and J lost 5 bases; unmatched junction nucleotides: 5. The germline gives CDR1 KGHSH, CDR2 LQKENI. This CDR3 has 15 amino acids. The CDR3 DNA sequence: TGTGCCAGCTCACCACCGACAGGGGCTGGGTATGGCTACACCTTC. This sequence encodes CASSPPTGAGYGYTF.

The chain combines TRBV7-2 with TRBJ2-3, with 8 bases matching TRBD2. The V segment lost 1 base and the J segment 6 bases; nucleotides outside the gene matches: 6. Germline V gene lookup returns CDR1 SGHTA and CDR2 FQGNSA. This CDR3 has 15 residues. CDR3 nucleotide sequence: TGTGCCAGCAGCTTAGTTGGTAGCGGGGACGATACGCAGTATTTT. Amino acids: CASSLVGSGDDTQYF.

The sample holds one count of this clone. The chain carries TRBV5-1 and TRBJ2-1; tentative D call: TRBD2 (6 bases). The CDR3 consists of 14 residues. Germline V gene lookup returns CDR1 SGHRS and CDR2 YFSETQ. V dropped 0 bases and J dropped 10 bases, with 14 bases sitting between them. CDR3 sequence: CASSLERDSPEQFF. The CDR3 DNA follows: TGCGCCAGCAGCTTGGAACGGGACTCGCCAGAGCAGTTCTTC.

The chain is built from TRBV6-5 and TRBJ2-3; the match to TRBD2 covers 8 bases. V was pared by 2 bases and J by 2 bases, with 6 bases of the junction left unmatched. CDR1 is MNHEY, CDR2 SVGAGI, per germline. This CDR3 has 16 residues. The CDR3 DNA reads as TGTGCCAGCAGTTACACCTTGCGGGGGGACACAGATACGCAGTATTTT. This translates into CASSYTLRGDTDTQYF.

The V and J genes are TRBV19 and TRBJ2-3; D may be TRBD2 (5 bases). V shed 1 base and J shed 2 bases, with 7 bases lying between them. The CDR3 is 14 amino acids. Germline CDR1 and CDR2: LNHDA and SQIVND (reference sequence). The CDR3 nucleotides are TGTGCCAGTAGTATAGCGGGGATCACAGATACGCAGTATTTT. Translating it yields CASSIAGITDTQYF.

The rearrangement joins TRBV6-2 or TRBV6-3 to TRBJ1-3, with D possibly matching TRBD1 (5 bases). The CDR3 length is 15 residues. The ends were cut back, 3 bases at V and 4 bases at J, with 13 bases in the middle. Germline CDR1 MNHEY, CDR2 SVGEGT. CDR3 protein: CASSYGGVHGNTIYF. The CDR3 DNA is TGTGCCAGCAGTTATGGAGGGGTACACGGAAACACCATATATTTT.

In regard to this clone: Within the sample, other DNA sequences also encode this same CDR3. The chain couples TRBV3-1 (or the pseudogene TRBV3-2) to TRBJ2-3; 10 bases match TRBD2. Unmatched junction bases numbered 0, after V lost 2 bases and J lost 1 base. The CDR3 length is 15 residues. Germline CDR1 reads LGHDT; CDR2 reads YNNKEL (reference sequence). The CDR3 spells CASSQTSGGTDTQYF. DNA for the CDR3: TGTGCCAGCAGCCAAACTAGCGGGGGCACAGATACGCAGTATTTT.

The DNA of the CDR3 is TGTGCCAGCAGCTCCAGTTCCTCAAATTCACCCCTCCACTTT. Protein: CASSSSSSNSPLHF. The chain is built from TRBV7-9 and TRBJ1-6; no clear D gene. The germline V and J ends were trimmed by 4 bases and 7 bases, with 11 bases remaining between them. The CDR3 runs to 14 residues. In germline, CDR1 is SEHNR, CDR2 FQNEAQ (reference sequence).

The chain joins TRBV21-1 to TRBJ2-7; the table's D gene call, TRBD2, was not cross checked with the DNA. TRBV21-1 is a documented pseudogene. The CDR3 extends over 17 amino acids. The chain's CDR3 is CASSKRGLAGAAYEQYF. CDR3 in DNA: TGTGCCAGCAGCAAACGCGGACTAGCGGGGGCGGCCTACGAGCAGTACTTC.

V is TRBV4-2 and J is TRBJ2-5; 8 nucleotides match TRBD1. This CDR3 has 15 amino acids. The germline V gene has CDR1 LGHNA and CDR2 YNFKEQ. V gave up 4 bases and J gave up 2 bases; unmatched junction bases: 6. CDR3 in DNA: TGTGCCAGCAGCCTAAGCAACAGGGGGCAAGAGACCCAGTACTTC. Protein sequence: CASSLSNRGQETQYF.

The chain joins TRBV10-2 to TRBJ2-5; 8 bases align to TRBD2. J lost 3 bases, V lost 7 bases, and 4 bases had no gene match. The length of the CDR3 is 13 residues. Germline V gives CDR1 WSHSY, CDR2 SAAADI. The CDR3 sequence: CASTGTREETQYF. CDR3 sequence (DNA): TGCGCCAGCACGGGGACTAGGGAAGAGACCCAGTACTTC.